The 27 T cell receptor beta chains listed next were all sequenced from one sample in a study of T cells expressing NK-cell markers. TCRdb reanalyzed the 5' RACE reads and collapses them to one entry per CDR3 protein, without DNA. The sample holds about 390,000 distinct CDR3 sequences. Material: blood T cells: a sorted CD56 or NKG2C T cell subset, CD4+ or CD8+ T cells, or bulk PBMC T cells (not recorded which). These receptors were taken from a woman in her fifties or sixties in good health.

CDR3 amino acids: CASSLRGQGLQYF. The rearrangement joins TRBV7-9 to TRBJ2-3; TCRdb indicates TRBD1, and absent DNA this call remains unverified. The length of the CDR3 is 13 residues. The germline CDR1 and CDR2 sequences are SEHNR and FQNEAQ (reference sequence).

The chain has TRBV7-8 and TRBJ2-2. CDR1 SGHVS and CDR2 FQNEAQ come from the germline V gene. The CDR3 consists of 14 residues. The CDR3 region is CASSLERVGGELFF.

The CDR3 protein is CASSPRTSGRVSYNEQFF. The genes are TRBV7-2 and TRBJ2-1; TCRdb returns TRBD2, unconfirmable since there is no DNA. Germline-derived CDR1 and CDR2 are SGHTA and FQGNSA. This CDR3 spans 18 amino acids.

This chain links TRBV20-1 with TRBJ1-5; TCRdb selects TRBD1, and the lack of DNA leaves this call unchecked. CDR1 and CDR2 from the germline V gene are DFQATT and SNEGSKA (reference sequence). The CDR3 spans 14 residues. The CDR3 here is CSAIQYGQEQPQHF.

The gene calls are TRBV7-9 and TRBJ2-7; without DNA, the TCRdb call of TRBD1 cannot be checked. The length of the CDR3 is 14 residues. Germline V gives CDR1 SEHNR, CDR2 FQNEAQ (reference sequence). Here the CDR3 reads CASSLGQGRWEQYF.

The chain has TRBV6-5 and TRBJ2-2; TCRdb calls TRBD2, which cannot be checked without DNA. In germline, CDR1 is MNHEY, CDR2 SVGAGI. The CDR3 runs 17 residues. CDR3: CASSYPSSGRFPGELFF.

The V and J genes are TRBV12-3 or TRBV12-4 and TRBJ1-1. The CDR3 length is 13 residues. CDR3 loop: CASSLGGSTEAFF.

The genes are TRBV10-3 and TRBJ1-1. This CDR3 contains 12 residues. Germline values: CDR1 ENHRY, CDR2 SYGVKD. The CDR3 sequence is CANRGTNTEAFF.

The rearrangement joins TRBV6-5 to TRBJ2-3; TCRdb reports TRBD1, a call that lacks DNA to check it against. Germline loops: CDR1 MNHEY, CDR2 SVGAGI. CDR3 length: 18 amino acids. CDR3: CASSYSNLQGQRADTQYF.

V usage is TRBV11-2 and J usage is TRBJ2-1. Germline V gene sequence: CDR1 SGHAT, CDR2 FQNNGV. The CDR3 has 14 amino acids. The chain's CDR3 is CASSLGHGQNEQFF.

This chain links TRBV4-1 with TRBJ2-1. From germline, CDR1 is MGHRA and CDR2 YSYEKL. The CDR3 consists of 17 residues. The CDR3 sequence is CASSQIITASSYNEQFF.

V usage is TRBV12-3 or TRBV12-4 and J usage is TRBJ1-3; the TRBD1 assignment by TCRdb is unverifiable without DNA. This CDR3 has 15 amino acids. CDR3 amino acids: CASSLGSPSGNTIYF.

This chain joins TRBV14 and TRBJ2-6. Germline V gives CDR1 SGHDN, CDR2 FVKESK. This CDR3 is 19 amino acids long. CDR3 amino acids: CASSQAFFQADSGANVLTF.

The chain links TRBV12-3 or TRBV12-4 to TRBJ2-5; TCRdb names TRBD1, which stays unverified in the absence of DNA. This CDR3 spans 16 amino acids. CDR3 region: CASSSWDRGKLETQYF.

The chain recombines TRBV6-5 with TRBJ2-1; as DNA is missing, the TRBD1 call by TCRdb cannot be tested. The CDR3 length is 15 residues. CDR1 and CDR2 from the germline V gene are MNHEY and SVGAGI. CDR3: CASSYGGHLGNEQFF.

The chain couples TRBV12-3 or TRBV12-4 to TRBJ2-2; absent DNA, TCRdb's TRBD2 call cannot be checked. The CDR3 contains 17 residues. This CDR3 reads CASSFLAGESDTGELFF.

V and J are TRBV7-3 and TRBJ2-1. The CDR3 covers 15 residues. The germline gives CDR1 SGHTA, CDR2 FQGTGA. The CDR3 here is CASSLTAATYNEQFF.

The V gene is TRBV10-3, the J gene TRBJ2-3; TCRdb's D call of TRBD2 is untestable without DNA. Germline assignment: CDR1 ENHRY and CDR2 SYGVKD. The CDR3 runs 16 residues. This chain's CDR3 is CAISGYDRGIADTQYF.

The chain links TRBV29-1 to TRBJ2-7; the D call of TRBD1 rests on TCRdb alone, since no DNA is present to check it. Germline-derived CDR1 and CDR2 are SQVTM and ANQGSEA. This CDR3 is 13 amino acids long. The CDR3 here is CSVTSRDAYEQYF.

The chain couples TRBV29-1 to TRBJ2-1; TCRdb gives TRBD2 as the D gene, but with no DNA this cannot be confirmed. The CDR3 runs to 12 residues. Germline lookup yields CDR1 SQVTM and CDR2 ANQGSEA. The CDR3 reads CSVRDFVNEQFF.

The gene calls are TRBV29-1 and TRBJ2-1; the D call of TRBD2 rests on TCRdb alone, since no DNA is present to check it. The germline V gene has CDR1 SQVTM and CDR2 ANQGSEA. This CDR3 region has 15 residues. CDR3 residues: CSASGAGGSYNEQFF.

The gene calls are TRBV12-3 or TRBV12-4 and TRBJ1-6; TCRdb outputs TRBD1, but without DNA this stays unchecked. This CDR3 is built from 14 residues. CDR3: CASRQGINNSPLHF.

V usage is TRBV7-3 and J usage is TRBJ2-1. The CDR3 extends over 15 amino acids. Looked up from germline, CDR1 is SGHTA and CDR2 is FQGTGA. CDR3 region: CASSFPTVGYNEQFF.

V is TRBV15 and J is TRBJ1-4. CDR1 LNHNV and CDR2 YYDKDF come from the germline V gene (reference sequence). The CDR3 has 16 residues. The CDR3 region is CATSRGGGGFNEKLFF.

The J gene is TRBJ2-7, the V gene TRBV14; TCRdb's D gene call, TRBD2, goes unchecked for lack of DNA. CDR3 length: 20 residues. In germline, CDR1 is SGHDN, CDR2 FVKESK. The CDR3 sequence: CASSQDFAGTSGSIGNEQYF.

This chain uses TRBV15 with TRBJ2-3; TCRdb calls TRBD1, which cannot be checked without DNA. This CDR3 region has 12 residues. Germline CDR1 LNHNV, CDR2 YYDKDF (reference sequence). The CDR3 sequence is CATSVRGDTQYF.

The V call is TRBV5-1, the J call TRBJ2-2. Germline V gene data show CDR1 as SGHRS and CDR2 as YFSETQ. The CDR3 is 15 residues long. The CDR3 protein is CASSLDGFNTGELFF.